This T cell receptor (beta chain) was recorded in a study of breast tumors, draining lymph nodes, adjacent tissues. Study-wide points: Tumor TCR diversity was below lymph nodes but above nontumor tissue. Findings are consistent with lymph node origin and intratumoral expansion of most tumor T cells.

Axillary draining lymph nodes of breast cancer patients supplied the node samples. This clonotype was recorded many times. Its antigen is as yet unknown. With 0 bases removed from V and 4 bases from J, the gap between germline ends came to 13 bases. The CDR3 loop spans 14 amino acids. Germline lookup yields CDR1 DFQATT and CDR2 SNEGSKA (reference sequence). TCRdb processed the multiplex PCR reads anew with MiXCR; each CDR3 protein has one entry. The profile shows some 150,000 distinct CDR3 sequences, 20% to 25% of them singletons. The clonotype comes from a female donor with breast cancer. Some clones in this sample may be carry-over from other donors' samples. Specimen: axillary lymph node tissue. V and J are TRBV20-1 and TRBJ2-7; TRBD2 is a possible D gene (6 bases). CDR3 sequence reads: CSARDPSARYEQYF. The DNA for the CDR3 is TGCAGTGCTAGAGATCCTAGCGCGCGGTACGAGCAGTACTTC.